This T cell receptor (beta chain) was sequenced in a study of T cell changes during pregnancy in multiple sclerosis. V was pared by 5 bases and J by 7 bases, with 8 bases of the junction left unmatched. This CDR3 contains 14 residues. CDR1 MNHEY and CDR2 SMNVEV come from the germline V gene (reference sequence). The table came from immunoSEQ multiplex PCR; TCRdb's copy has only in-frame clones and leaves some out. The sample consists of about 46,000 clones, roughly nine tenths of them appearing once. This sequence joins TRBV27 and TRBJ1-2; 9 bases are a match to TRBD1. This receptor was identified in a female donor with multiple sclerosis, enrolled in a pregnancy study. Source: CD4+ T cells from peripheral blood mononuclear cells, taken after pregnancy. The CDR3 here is CASSRTQGAGGYTF. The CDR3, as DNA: TGTGCCAGCAGTCGCACACAGGGGGCGGGTGGCTACACCTTC.